These 27 T cell receptor beta chains were sequenced from one sample in a study of T cells after yellow fever vaccination. TCRdb recomputed calls from the 5' RACE reads with MiXCR, one row per CDR3 protein. This table holds a few hundred thousand distinct CDR3 sequences, about 9.5% found once. This sample comprised PBMCs, obtained on the day of the first yellow fever vaccination. These receptor sequences come from a man younger than 35 who received the YFV17D yellow fever vaccine.

The J gene is TRBJ2-2, the V gene TRBV30; D not resolved. CDR3 size: 13 residues. V was clipped by 3 bases and J by 1 base, with 6 bases between them. In germline, CDR1 is GTSNPN, CDR2 SVGIG (reference sequence). Written as DNA, the CDR3 is TGTGCCTGGAGGTTCCAGAACACCGGGGAGCTGTTTTTT. Amino acids: CAWRFQNTGELFF.

This clonotype was recorded a few times. The chain couples TRBV3-1 to TRBJ2-3; D is unclear. Trimming left V 2 bases short and J 4 bases short, with 19 bases between. The CDR3 is 17 residues long. Germline-derived CDR1 and CDR2 are LGHDT and YNNKEL (reference sequence). CDR3 nucleotide sequence: TGTGCCAGCAGCCAAAGGTTCGGATCGGCCGGCTCAGATACGCAGTATTTT. Translated, it gives CASSQRFGSAGSDTQYF.

In this sample, this clonotype turned up a few times. V gene TRBV28 combines with J gene TRBJ2-5; maybe TRBD2 (5 bases). The germline V gene has CDR1 MDHEN and CDR2 SYDVKM. The CDR3 is made up of 13 amino acids. V was cut by 2 bases and J by 5 bases, with 9 bases left in between. CDR3 nucleotide sequence: TGTGCCAGCAGTTTACGGACTTCGGAGACCCAGTACTTC. It is translated as CASSLRTSETQYF.

This clonotype was observed a handful of times. V usage is TRBV12-3 or TRBV12-4 and J usage is TRBJ2-5; D is unresolved. V lost 7 bases and J lost 4, with 16 bases in between. The CDR3 consists of 14 residues. Here the CDR3 DNA reads TGTGCCAGCAAATTCGGGCTCTTTAGAGAGACCCAGTACTTC. Amino acids: CASKFGLFRETQYF.

The table lists this clonotype with many counts. The genes are TRBV7-2 and TRBJ1-3; D unclear. Germline CDR1 and CDR2: SGHTA and FQGNSA. The CDR3 is 15 residues long. V dropped 1 base and J dropped 0 bases, with 7 bases sitting between them. CDR3 nucleotides: TGTGCCAGCAGCTTAGGAGTACCCTCTGGAAACACCATATATTTT. Its protein product is CASSLGVPSGNTIYF. Drawing the rest from reference TRBV7-2 and TRBJ1-3, the complete variable domain is GAGVSQSPSNKVTEKGKDVELRCDPISGHTALYWYRQSLGQGLEFLIYFQGNSAPDKSGLPSDRFSAERTGGSVSTLTIQRTQQEDSAVYLCASSLGVPSGNTIYFGEGSWLTVV.

The chain joins TRBV5-1 to TRBJ2-7, with 8 positions matching TRBD1. Germline V gene lookup returns CDR1 SGHRS and CDR2 YFSETQ. The length of the CDR3 is 16 residues. J lost 2 bases, V lost 1 base, and 8 bases had no gene match. The CDR3 protein is CASSLNFRGHPYEQYF. CDR3 bases: TGCGCCAGCAGCTTGAATTTCAGGGGGCATCCCTACGAGCAGTACTTC.

This clonotype was recorded many times. The chain recombines TRBV5-1 with TRBJ2-2; D gene unclear. Germline CDR1 is SGHRS and CDR2 is YFSETQ. The germline V and J ends were trimmed by 4 bases and 6 bases, with 7 bases remaining between them. CDR3 length equals 12 residues. Here the CDR3 DNA reads TGCGCCAGCAGCAAAGACGCCGGGGAGCTGTTTTTT. It translates to CASSKDAGELFF.

This clonotype showed up many times. The chain has TRBV7-9 and TRBJ1-2; D is uncertain. Germline V gene lookup returns CDR1 SEHNR and CDR2 FQNEAQ (reference sequence). V was trimmed by 5 bases and J by 4 bases, leaving 8 bases between them. The CDR3 loop spans 12 amino acids. Here the CDR3 reads CASSLAAYGYTF. CDR3 DNA: TGTGCCAGCAGCCTCGCGGCCTATGGCTACACCTTC. Complete variable domain (other parts from reference TRBV7-9 and TRBJ1-2): DTGVSQNPRHKITKRGQNVTFRCDPISEHNRLYWYRQTLGQGPEFLTYFQNEAQLEKSRLLSDRFSAERPKGSFSTLEIQRTEQGDSAMYLCASSLAAYGYTFGSGTRLTVV.

This clonotype was seen only a few times. V gene TRBV4-1 combines with J gene TRBJ2-3, with D possibly TRBD2 on 5 matching bases. Trimming left V 0 bases short and J 6 bases short, with 13 bases between. CDR1 MGHRA and CDR2 YSYEKL come from the germline V gene. The CDR3 is made up of 15 amino acids. The CDR3 loop reads CASSQEAVDVDTQYF. CDR3 sequence (DNA): TGCGCCAGCAGCCAAGAAGCGGTAGACGTGGATACGCAGTATTTT.

This clonotype was counted between two and nine times. The chain employs TRBV3-1 and TRBJ1-1; D uncertain. The CDR3 sequence is 14 residues long. Germline assignment: CDR1 LGHDT and CDR2 YNNKEL (reference sequence). V was cut by 1 base and J by 4 bases, with 10 bases left in between. CDR3 coding DNA: TGTGCCAGCAGCCAAGCCCCCGAGGGCACTGAAGCTTTCTTT. This sequence encodes CASSQAPEGTEAFF.

This clonotype appeared many times. The chain is built from TRBV4-1 and TRBJ2-1, with 8 bases fitting TRBD2. Per the germline V gene, CDR1 is MGHRA and CDR2 is YSYEKL. The CDR3 sequence is 15 residues long. The ends lost 4 bases at V and 5 bases at J; junction bases unmatched: 7. The CDR3 sequence is CASSPFGGADNEQFF. The CDR3 nucleotides are TGCGCCAGCAGCCCATTCGGGGGGGCCGACAATGAGCAGTTCTTC.

The gene calls are TRBV4-2 and TRBJ1-3; TRBD1 aligns across 8 bases. V was clipped by 4 bases and J by 1 base; unmatched bases: 6. The CDR3 totals 16 residues. Germline CDR1 and CDR2: LGHNA and YNFKEQ. DNA for the CDR3: TGTGCCAGCAGCCCTCAGACAGGGGAATCTGGAAACACCATATATTTT. Its protein is CASSPQTGESGNTIYF.

This clonotype was picked up a small number of times. CDR3: CASSAGQGAQNTEAFF. CDR3 coding DNA: TGTGCCAGCAGCGCGGGACAGGGGGCGCAGAACACTGAAGCTTTCTTT. The chain links TRBV11-2 to TRBJ1-1, with 12 bases aligning to TRBD1. Trimming removed 5 bases from V and 1 base from J; junction bases left unmatched: 5. This CDR3 region has 16 residues. Germline values: CDR1 SGHAT, CDR2 FQNNGV.

This clonotype was seen a handful of times. This chain connects TRBV19 to TRBJ2-1; maybe TRBD2 (6 bases). The V end was cut by 5 bases, the J end by 4 bases, with 24 bases between. Germline CDR1 reads LNHDA; CDR2 reads SQIVND (reference sequence). The CDR3 covers 18 residues. This CDR3 is CASSWDSQYLGRYNEQFF. CDR3 coding DNA: TGTGCCAGTAGTTGGGACTCACAGTACCTCGGTCGTTACAATGAGCAGTTCTTC. Variable domain in full (rest from reference TRBV19 and TRBJ2-1): DGGITQSPKYLFRKEGQNVTLSCEQNLNHDAMYWYRQDPGQGLRLIYYSQIVNDFQKGDIAEGYSVSREKKESFPLTVTSAQKNPTAFYLCASSWDSQYLGRYNEQFFGPGTRLTVL.

This clonotype has just a few counts. The CDR3, as DNA: TGTGCCAGCAGCCAACCCACGGGGGTCGGGGCTTTCTTT. Protein: CASSQPTGVGAFF. The chain joins TRBV3-1 to TRBJ1-1, with D maybe TRBD1 (5 bases). Germline values: CDR1 LGHDT, CDR2 YNNKEL (reference sequence). This CDR3 is built from 13 residues. V dropped 2 bases and J dropped 11 bases, with 15 bases sitting between them.

This chain joins TRBV20-1 and TRBJ2-3; TRBD2 aligns across 16 bases. The V and J ends lost 7 bases and 3 bases, in that order; junction bases with no gene match: 10. This CDR3 has 17 amino acids. Germline V gene data show CDR1 as DFQATT and CDR2 as SNEGSKA (reference sequence). CDR3 coding DNA: TGCAGTGGTCGGGCTCCGGGACTAGCGGGGGGGACAGATACGCAGTATTTT. This sequence encodes CSGRAPGLAGGTDTQYF.

The chain uses TRBV20-1 and TRBJ2-7, with 9 bases lining up with TRBD1. There are 16 residues in the CDR3. Germline values: CDR1 DFQATT, CDR2 SNEGSKA (reference sequence). The V segment lost 3 bases and the J segment 5 bases; nucleotides outside the gene matches: 14. The CDR3 nucleotides are TGCAGTGCTAGGGGGACTCCGGGACAGGGAGTCCACGAGCAGTACTTC. Translated, it gives CSARGTPGQGVHEQYF.

The V call is TRBV7-9, the J call TRBJ2-3; no reliable D call. Germline loops: CDR1 SEHNR, CDR2 FQNEAQ (reference sequence). The CDR3 covers 14 residues. V shed 5 bases and J shed 1 base, with 10 bases lying between them. CDR3 region: CASSRVPGTDTQYF. CDR3 bases: TGTGCCAGCAGCAGAGTACCGGGCACAGATACGCAGTATTTT.

The rearrangement uses TRBV3-1 and TRBJ2-4, with D tentatively TRBD1 or TRBD2 (5 bases each). The CDR3 sequence is 15 residues long. Germline lookup yields CDR1 LGHDT and CDR2 YNNKEL (reference sequence). Between the trimmed V and J ends, which lost 7 bases and 3 bases, there was a span of 16 bases. In DNA, the CDR3 is TGTGCCAGCACCCGTGGCGGGCAGGGCAAAAACATTCAGTACTTC. It is translated as CASTRGGQGKNIQYF.

This clonotype was counted only a few times. This chain joins TRBV12-3 or TRBV12-4 and TRBJ2-2, with 7 bases matching TRBD2. The CDR3 loop spans 15 amino acids. V trimming: 3 bases; J trimming: 3 bases; junction bases outside the gene matches: 4. CDR3 sequence reads: CASSLERDDTGELFF. The CDR3 DNA reads TGTGCCAGCAGTTTGGAGCGGGATGACACCGGGGAGCTGTTTTTT.

This clonotype occurred many times. The chain is built from TRBV6-5 and TRBJ2-3; no reliable D call. The CDR3 runs to 12 residues. V shed 5 bases and J shed 4 bases, with 7 bases lying between them. Germline-derived CDR1 and CDR2 are MNHEY and SVGAGI. For the CDR3, the DNA is TGTGCCAGCAGTCCTAATTCAGATACGCAGTATTTT. It is translated as CASSPNSDTQYF.

V gene TRBV6-5 combines with J gene TRBJ2-2, with D possibly being TRBD1 (5 bases). There are 13 residues in the CDR3. Trimming took 4 bases from V and 8 from J, leaving 11 bases between them. CDR1 is MNHEY and CDR2 is SVGAGI in the germline V gene. The CDR3 nucleotides read TGTGCCAGCAGTTTTCCAGGGTCGGGGGAGCTGTTTTTT. It is translated as CASSFPGSGELFF.

In this sample, this clonotype turned up a few times. The V gene is TRBV29-1, the J gene TRBJ2-3; 9 bases agree with TRBD1. This CDR3 has 14 residues. CDR1 SQVTM and CDR2 ANQGSEA come from the germline V gene. Losses at the gene ends were 3 bases for V and 5 bases for J; bases not matched to a gene: 6. Here the CDR3 reads CSVDGTGRGDTQYF. The CDR3 DNA is TGCAGCGTTGATGGGACAGGGCGCGGAGATACGCAGTATTTT.

This clonotype has a handful of counts. The chain couples TRBV12-3 or TRBV12-4 to TRBJ1-2, with 9 bases matching TRBD1. CDR3 size: 12 residues. Germline trimming cut 6 bases from V and 8 bases from J; bases unmatched to any gene: 4. The DNA of the CDR3 is TGTGCCAGCAGAGGGACAGGGTCGGGCTACACCTTC. Its protein product is CASRGTGSGYTF.

This clonotype was seen a handful of times. This rearrangement joins TRBV4-3 to TRBJ2-2, with D possibly matching TRBD2 (5 bases). Trimming removed 6 bases from V and 4 bases from J, with 15 bases in between. Per germline, CDR1 LGHNA and CDR2 YSLEER. The CDR3 totals 15 residues. This CDR3 reads CASSAVSAGTGELFF. DNA of the CDR3: TGCGCCAGCAGTGCCGTTTCCGCGGGCACCGGGGAGCTGTTTTTT.

This clonotype turned up a few times. The chain uses TRBV7-2 and TRBJ2-7; 10 bases match TRBD2. In germline, CDR1 is SGHTA, CDR2 FQGNSA. The CDR3 extends over 14 amino acids. The V segment lost 2 bases and the J segment 5 bases; nucleotides outside the gene matches: 3. The CDR3 bases are TGTGCCAGCAGCTTACGTCTAGCGGGGGACGAGCAGTACGTC. It translates to CASSLRLAGDEQYV.

The rearrangement joins TRBV20-1 to TRBJ1-5, with D unclear. Germline V gene lookup returns CDR1 DFQATT and CDR2 SNEGSKA (reference sequence). The CDR3 runs to 16 residues. Trimming left V 1 base short and J 0 bases short, with 13 bases between. DNA for the CDR3: TGCAGTGCTAGAGTAGCCGGAGGAGATAGCAATCAGCCCCAGCATTTT. This translates into CSARVAGGDSNQPQHF.